This T cell receptor beta chain appears in the sequencing data of a study of identical twins. General study findings and limits: In drawing conclusions, the study used cross-sectional statistical analysis and did not follow the same donors. Among out-of-frame alpha sequences shared by twins, low generation probability occurred in excess.

This clonotype was seen a handful of times. Its antigen is as yet unknown. Germline V gives CDR1 DFQATT, CDR2 SNEGSKA (reference sequence). The V end was cut by 4 bases, the J end by 6 bases, with 10 bases between. The CDR3 consists of 13 residues. TCRdb re-called the 5' RACE reads with MiXCR, one entry per CDR3 protein. The sample consists of under 1 million distinct CDR3 sequences, roughly an eighth of them appearing once. The data were also submitted as part of a second study, on yellow fever vaccine responses in identical twins.

The clonotype was recovered from a woman between 18 and 29 years old in good health. The rearrangement uses TRBV20-1 and TRBJ1-6, with TRBD1 as a possible D gene (5 bases). Sequencing input: PBMCs. CDR3 region: CSATQGGNSPLHF. For the CDR3, the DNA is TGCAGTGCTACCCAGGGAGGTAATTCACCCCTCCACTTT.